The clone carrying this T cell receptor (beta chain) was counted a few times. Its target is not known. This sample is part of a study of T-cell memory formation after mild COVID-19. Libraries for TCRalpha and TCRbeta carried sample barcodes and unique molecular identifiers via 5'RACE. TCRdb redid the calling of the 5' RACE reads with MiXCR, one entry per CDR3 protein. The sample shows a few hundred thousand distinct CDR3 sequences, about 20% of them seen only once. Per the germline V gene, CDR1 is SGHRS and CDR2 is YFSETQ. This CDR3 has 16 residues. V lost 4 bases to trimming and J lost 0 bases, with 17 bases between them. Study-level results: Some clones that responded turned up in pre-infection memory, which suggests that cross-reactive memory joined in. CD8+ contracting clones occupied EMRA, while CD4+ ones occupied mainly CM and EM.

The source is an adult woman who had mild COVID-19 (a few samples of this study predate the infection). Cell type and time point are not known. Input material: PBMCs or a T cell subset sorted from them (not recorded which). This sequence joins TRBV5-1 and TRBJ2-7; weak D call: TRBD1 (7 bases). For the CDR3, the DNA is TGCGCCAGCAGCCCAGGGGGGACCATTACCTCCTACGAGCAGTACTTC. Protein: CASSPGGTITSYEQYF.